This TCR beta chain was captured in a study of T cell responses to AZD1222 COVID-19 vaccine. Using immunoSEQ multiplex PCR, the repertoire was profiled, and TCRdb retains in-frame clones only, with some absent. The sample lists 130,000 or so clones, 91% occurring once. The CDR3 is 15 amino acids. Germline assignment: CDR1 SQVTM and CDR2 ANQGSEA. V shed 4 bases, J shed 0 bases, and the junction held 8 bases outside the gene matches. This rearrangement joins TRBV29-1 to TRBJ1-1, with TRBD1 matching over 7 bases. The receptor's source is an adult who received the AZD1222 COVID-19 vaccine. The specimen comprised peripheral blood, sampled 28 days after the second AZD1222 dose. The CDR3 coding sequence is TGCAGCGTTGCGTTAGGACAGGTCCTGAACACTGAAGCTTTCTTT. Its translation: CSVALGQVLNTEAFF.